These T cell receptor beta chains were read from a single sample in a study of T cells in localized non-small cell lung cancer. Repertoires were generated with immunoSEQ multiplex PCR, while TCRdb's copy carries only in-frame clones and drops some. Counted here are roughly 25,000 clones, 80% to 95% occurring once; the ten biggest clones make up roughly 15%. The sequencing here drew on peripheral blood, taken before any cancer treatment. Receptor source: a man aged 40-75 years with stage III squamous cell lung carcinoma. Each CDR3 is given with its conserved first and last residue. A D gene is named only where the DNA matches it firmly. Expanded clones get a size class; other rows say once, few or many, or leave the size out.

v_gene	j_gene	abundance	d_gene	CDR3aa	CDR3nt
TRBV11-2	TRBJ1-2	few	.	CASSPGSRLGYTF	TGTGCCAGCAGCCCGGGGAGCCGTCTTGGCTACACCTTC
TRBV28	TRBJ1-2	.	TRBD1	CASLKGQGGVGGYTF	TGTGCCAGCCTAAAGGGACAGGGAGGGGTAGGGGGCTACACCTTC
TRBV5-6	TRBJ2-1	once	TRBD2	CASAPSGGPRDEQFF	TGTGCCAGCGCTCCTAGCGGGGGCCCGAGGGATGAGCAGTTCTTC
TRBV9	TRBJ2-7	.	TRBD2	CASSPNEAGTYEQYF	TGTGCCAGCAGCCCCAATGAAGCGGGAACGTACGAGCAGTACTTC
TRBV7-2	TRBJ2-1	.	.	CASSFGTLYNEQFF	TGTGCCAGCAGCTTCGGGACGCTATACAATGAGCAGTTCTTC
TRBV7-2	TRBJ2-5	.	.	CASSPYGQPPRGGQYF	TGTGCCAGCAGCCCATACGGACAGCCACCAAGGGGAGGCCAGTACTTC
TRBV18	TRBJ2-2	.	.	CASSPSGRGTGELFF	TGTGCCAGCTCACCGTCGGGGCGCGGTACCGGGGAGCTGTTTTTT
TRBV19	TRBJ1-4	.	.	CASNFGRDEKLFF	TGTGCCAGTAATTTCGGCAGGGATGAAAAACTGTTTTTT
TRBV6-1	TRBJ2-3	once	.	CASSRPGHADTQYF	TGTGCCAGCAGTAGGCCCGGGCATGCAGATACGCAGTATTTT
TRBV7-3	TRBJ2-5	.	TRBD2	CASSLTTSGLETQYF	TGTGCCAGCAGCTTAACGACTAGCGGGCTCGAGACCCAGTACTTC
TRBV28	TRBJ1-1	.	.	CASSPISLLRNTEAFF	TGTGCCAGCAGTCCTATATCCCTCCTGAGGAACACTGAAGCTTTCTTT
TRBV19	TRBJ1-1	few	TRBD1	CASSIGQGEAFF	TGTGCCAGTAGTATAGGACAGGGAGAAGCTTTCTTT
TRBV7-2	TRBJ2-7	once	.	CASSPAAGAYEQYF	TGTGCCAGCAGCCCAGCGGCAGGGGCCTACGAGCAGTACTTC
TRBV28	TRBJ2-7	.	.	CASRRLINSGEQYF	TGTGCCAGCAGAAGACTCATTAACTCGGGGGAGCAGTACTTC
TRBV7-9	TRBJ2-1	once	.	CASSLAFDEQFF	TGTGCCAGCAGCTTAGCGTTCGATGAGCAGTTCTTC
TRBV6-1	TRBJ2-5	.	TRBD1	CASRHTGVAETQYF	TGTGCCAGCAGACATACAGGGGTAGCAGAGACCCAGTACTTC
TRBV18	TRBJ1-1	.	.	CASSTSTGLNTEAFF	TGTGCCAGCTCGACCAGTACGGGGCTGAACACTGAAGCTTTCTTT
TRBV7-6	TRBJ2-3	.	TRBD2	CASSLLAGSTDTQYF	TGTGCCAGCAGCTTACTAGCGGGGAGCACAGATACGCAGTATTTT
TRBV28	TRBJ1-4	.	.	CASSFGDEKLFF	TGTGCCAGCAGTTTCGGCGATGAAAAACTGTTTTTT
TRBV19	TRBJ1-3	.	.	CASSIGYDTIYF	TGTGCCAGTAGTATCGGGTATGACACCATATATTTT
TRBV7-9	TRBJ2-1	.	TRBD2	CASSLDLTGGNEQFF	TGTGCCAGCAGCTTAGATTTGACGGGAGGCAATGAGCAGTTCTTC
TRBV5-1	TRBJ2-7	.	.	CASSLGTGGGYEQYF	TGCGCCAGCAGCTTGGGAACCGGAGGAGGCTACGAGCAGTACTTC
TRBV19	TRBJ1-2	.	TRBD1	CASSSYLGGSYGYTF	TGTGCCAGTAGTAGCTACCTAGGGGGCAGCTATGGCTACACCTTC